The 19 T cell receptor beta chains reported below all come from one sample, sequenced in a study of blood T cell repertoires in COVID-19. This table comes from immunoSEQ multiplex PCR, and its TCRdb copy is limited to in-frame clones, with some not included. Of about 65,000 clones detected, about 84% appear once; the ten largest clones hold over 40%. The sequencing sample was made of peripheral blood. The receptors shown here come from a human donor in a cohort sampled during active COVID-19.

This chain links TRBV4-1 with TRBJ2-1, with 10 bases lining up with TRBD2. The V gene end was trimmed by 4 bases and the J gene end by 11 bases; junction bases not matched to a gene: 26. The length of the CDR3 is 20 residues. The germline gives CDR1 MGHRA, CDR2 YSYEKL. CDR3 amino acids: CASSPAGGIAGGRLSWQQFF. The DNA for the CDR3 is TGCGCCAGCAGCCCTGCAGGGGGGATAGCGGGGGGACGCCTAAGTTGGCAGCAGTTCTTC.

In its sample, this clone was seen a few times. The chain links TRBV4-3 to TRBJ2-2, with 7 bases lining up with TRBD2. Germline values: CDR1 LGHNA, CDR2 YSLEER. V lost 0 bases and J lost 4; bases outside the gene matches: 11. This CDR3 is built from 18 residues. The CDR3 protein is CASSQDLFGGGGTGELFF. DNA for the CDR3: TGCGCCAGCAGCCAAGATCTGTTTGGTGGCGGGGGCACCGGGGAGCTGTTTTTT.

The chain's CDR3 is CASSFSGQQNTEAFF. CDR3 nucleotides: TGTGCCAGCAGTTTCTCGGGACAGCAGAACACTGAAGCTTTCTTT. The rearrangement joins TRBV6-5 to TRBJ1-1, with 7 positions matching TRBD1. V shed 4 bases, J shed 1 base, and the junction held 6 bases outside the gene matches. The CDR3 has 15 residues. CDR1 is MNHEY and CDR2 is SVGAGI in the germline V gene.

V and J are TRBV7-2 and TRBJ2-1; 12 bases fit TRBD2. This CDR3 has 19 amino acids. The germline gives CDR1 SGHTA, CDR2 FQGNSA. Trimming took 7 bases from V and 8 from J; bases not matched to a gene: 21. The chain's CDR3 is CASTPGLAGSPLREDEQFF. For the CDR3, the DNA is TGTGCCAGCACCCCAGGACTAGCGGGGTCCCCACTTCGGGAGGATGAGCAGTTCTTC.

The genes are TRBV7-8 and TRBJ1-2; 7 bases line up with TRBD1. The CDR3 spans 15 residues. V gave up 5 bases and J gave up 4 bases; unmatched junction bases: 10. CDR1 is SGHVS, CDR2 FQNEAQ, per germline. DNA of the CDR3: TGTGCCAGCAGCCCGCGGGGACAGCCTTTCTATGGCTACACCTTC. As protein: CASSPRGQPFYGYTF. The full variable domain, in which reference TRBV7-8 and TRBJ1-2 provide the parts outside the CDR3, is GAGVSQSPRYKVAKRGQDVALRCDPISGHVSLFWYQQALGQGPEFLTYFQNEAQLDKSGLPSDRFFAERPEGSVSTLKIQRTQQEDSAVYLCASSPRGQPFYGYTFGSGTRLTVV.

This clone was detected only a few times. Mismatch with germline at one junction end may stem from a read error. This chain uses TRBV5-6 with TRBJ2-7, with D perhaps TRBD2 (6 bases). The V gene's germline CDR1 is SGHDT and CDR2 YYEEEE. The CDR3 length is 12 residues. The CDR3 region has the DNA TGTGCCAGCAGCATGAGGGACTCCGAGGAGTACTTC. It translates to CASSMRDSEEYF.

This clone was picked up many times. This rearrangement joins TRBV14 to TRBJ2-4; D might be TRBD2 (5 bases). CDR1 and CDR2 (germline): SGHDN, FVKESK. Trimming stripped 4 bases from V and 8 bases from J, with 9 bases between. The CDR3 is made up of 12 amino acids. The CDR3 DNA sequence: TGTGCCAGCAGCCCACGGGGTTACATTCAGTACTTC. This codes for CASSPRGYIQYF.

This chain uses TRBV5-8 with TRBJ2-5; 7 positions match TRBD1. The CDR3 is 14 amino acids. Germline loops: CDR1 SGHTS, CDR2 YDEGEE. V lost 5 bases, J lost 5 bases, and 9 bases stayed unmatched. The DNA for the CDR3 is TGTGCCAGCAGAACCGGGACAGTTCGGGAGACCCAGTACTTC. Translating it yields CASRTGTVRETQYF.

The V gene is TRBV6-5, the J gene TRBJ1-6; 9 nucleotides align to TRBD1. The CDR3 length is 16 residues. From germline, CDR1 is MNHEY and CDR2 SVGAGI. The junction had 9 bases not matched to a gene; V was cut back by 2 bases and J by 10 bases. Here the CDR3 reads CASSYGTGSPWSPLHF. The CDR3, as DNA: TGTGCCAGCAGTTACGGGACAGGGAGTCCTTGGTCACCCCTCCACTTT.

This clone was detected only a few times. The V and J genes are TRBV7-2 and TRBJ2-7; 11 bases map to TRBD2. Germline loops: CDR1 SGHTA, CDR2 FQGNSA. The CDR3 sequence is 15 residues long. The ends lost 4 bases at V and 5 bases at J; junction bases unmatched: 7. Here the CDR3 reads CASSSALAGVNEQYF. In DNA form, the CDR3 reads TGTGCCAGCAGCTCTGCACTAGCGGGGGTAAACGAGCAGTACTTC.

V gene TRBV24-1 combines with J gene TRBJ1-2, with 8 bases identical to TRBD1. Trimming cost V 7 bases and J 6 bases; bases outside gene matches: 6. The CDR3 extends over 13 amino acids. Germline V gene lookup returns CDR1 KGHDR and CDR2 SFDVKD. The DNA for the CDR3 is TGTGCCACCAGCCGGCGACAGGGGAATGGCTACACCTTC. Translation gives CATSRRQGNGYTF.

The rearrangement links TRBV11-3 to TRBJ2-2, with 10 bases that match TRBD2. CDR1 is SGHNT, CDR2 YENEEA, per germline. The length of the CDR3 is 15 residues. V gave up 6 bases and J gave up 1 base; unmatched junction bases: 2. CDR3 DNA sequence: TGTGCCAGCAGAAAGCGGGGGGGGAACACCGGGGAGCTGTTTTTT. Translated: CASRKRGGNTGELFF.

This clone has more than one count but fewer than ten. The V call is TRBV28, the J call TRBJ2-4; 7 bases match TRBD1. The CDR3 runs to 15 residues. Germline CDR1 MDHEN, CDR2 SYDVKM. V gave up 5 bases and J gave up 0 bases; unmatched junction bases: 4. DNA of the CDR3: TGTGCCAGCAGTCCGGGGACAGCAGCCAAAAACATTCAGTACTTC. Protein sequence: CASSPGTAAKNIQYF.

V is TRBV30 and J is TRBJ1-5; perhaps TRBD1 as D (6 bases). Germline V gene data show CDR1 as GTSNPN and CDR2 as SVGIG (reference sequence). The CDR3 is made up of 12 amino acids. V dropped 2 bases and J dropped 6 bases, with 8 bases sitting between them. The CDR3 nucleotides are TGTGCCTGGAGTCAGGGGTTTCAGCCCCAGCATTTT. This encodes CAWSQGFQPQHF.

The rearrangement joins TRBV18 to TRBJ1-5; 8 bases map to TRBD1. J gave up 4 bases and V 3 bases, and 5 bases lay outside the gene matches. The V gene's germline CDR1 is KGHSH and CDR2 LQKENI. The CDR3 spans 15 residues. CDR3 bases: TGTGCCAGCTCACCGAGACAGGGGTGGAATCAGCCCCAGCATTTT. Its translation: CASSPRQGWNQPQHF. Full variable domain (rest looked up from reference TRBV18 and TRBJ1-5): NAGVMQNPRHLVRRRGQEARLRCSPMKGHSHVYWYRQLPEEGLKFMVYLQKENIIDESGMPKERFSAEFPKEGPSILRIQQVVRGDSAAYFCASSPRQGWNQPQHFGDGTRLSIL.

The CDR3 spells CASSLTYTGELFF. The CDR3 DNA sequence: TGTGCCAGCAGCTTGACTTACACCGGGGAGCTGTTTTTT. V and J are TRBV5-6 and TRBJ2-2; D unclear. The CDR3 covers 13 residues. V was shortened by 1 base and J by 3 bases, with 4 bases between the two germline ends. Per germline, CDR1 SGHDT and CDR2 YYEEEE.

The CDR3 loop is CASSFGQGARSGANVLTF. In DNA, the CDR3 is TGTGCCAGCAGTTTCGGACAGGGTGCCCGCTCTGGGGCCAACGTCCTGACTTTC. The V gene is TRBV28, the J gene TRBJ2-6, with 8 bases aligning to TRBD1. Germline lookup yields CDR1 MDHEN and CDR2 SYDVKM. The CDR3 is 18 amino acids. V shed 3 bases, J shed 0 bases, and the junction held 7 bases outside the gene matches.

The sample holds one count of this clone. The V call is TRBV7-8, the J call TRBJ2-5, with 9 bases lining up with TRBD2. This CDR3 comprises 16 residues. After removal of 0 bases from V and 5 bases from J, the junction contained 7 bases not matched to a gene. Germline V gene lookup returns CDR1 SGHVS and CDR2 FQNEAQ. Here the CDR3 DNA reads TGTGCCAGCAGCTTAGCTCGCGGGGGGGAGACGGAGACCCAGTACTTC. Translating gives CASSLARGGETETQYF. The full variable domain, in which reference TRBV7-8 and TRBJ2-5 provide the parts outside the CDR3, is GAGVSQSPRYKVAKRGQDVALRCDPISGHVSLFWYQQALGQGPEFLTYFQNEAQLDKSGLPSDRFFAERPEGSVSTLKIQRTQQEDSAVYLCASSLARGGETETQYFGPGTRLLVL.

V is TRBV28 and J is TRBJ1-6, with 9 bases fitting TRBD1. V lost 6 bases, J lost 1 base, and 7 bases stayed unmatched. From germline, CDR1 is MDHEN and CDR2 SYDVKM. The CDR3 contains 17 residues. The CDR3 region has the DNA TGTGCCAGCAGCTCCCGGACAGGGGATTCCTATAATTCACCCCTCCACTTT. Encoded protein: CASSSRTGDSYNSPLHF.